The source of this TCR beta chain is a study of response to subunit inactivated influenza vaccine (dated by TCRdb to the late 2010s). In terms of the full investigation: To follow how T cells responded to a trivalent subunit inactivated influenza vaccine, the researchers relied on deep quantitative profiling of the T cell receptor repertoire.

Paper-wide results and their limitations: The authors proposed that each seasonal influenza vaccination may bring in only a limited number of new T cells.

The library was produced with RT-PCR. Sequencing was carried out with an Illumina HiSeq 2500. The public reads were reanalyzed by TCRdb: fastp trimming at Q25, MiXCR alignment, in-frame beta chains only. Every distinct CDR3 protein forms one entry, paired with its most common genes and DNA. The table for this sample lists roughly 630,000 distinct CDR3 sequences; 14% of them were counted only once. Approximately 7.6% of the sample comes from the top ten. On this clonotype itself: Its antigen target is currently unknown. There are no base qualities to consult, and no much larger clone falls within one base.

This sequence originates from a man in his fifties or sixties who received an inactivated influenza vaccine. Donor details come from another sample of the same person, matched by shared clones. Here the sequenced sample was PBMCs from blood, taken 14 to 15 days before vaccination.

The encoded CDR3 is CASSVEGGGYTF. DNA sequence: TGTGCCAGCAGCGTAGAGGGAGGTGGCTACACCTTC. The rearrangement joined TRBV9 to TRBJ1-2, with no confidently assigned D gene. V loses 0 bases of germline sequence and J loses 7 bases, and the interval between the two ends is 7 bases. Reading from cysteine to phenylalanine, the CDR3 counts 12 amino acids. Only the CDR3 region is kept as DNA, spanning 36 bases read in frame from base 1. CDR1 is given as SGDLS and CDR2 as YYNGEE, both from the germline V gene.